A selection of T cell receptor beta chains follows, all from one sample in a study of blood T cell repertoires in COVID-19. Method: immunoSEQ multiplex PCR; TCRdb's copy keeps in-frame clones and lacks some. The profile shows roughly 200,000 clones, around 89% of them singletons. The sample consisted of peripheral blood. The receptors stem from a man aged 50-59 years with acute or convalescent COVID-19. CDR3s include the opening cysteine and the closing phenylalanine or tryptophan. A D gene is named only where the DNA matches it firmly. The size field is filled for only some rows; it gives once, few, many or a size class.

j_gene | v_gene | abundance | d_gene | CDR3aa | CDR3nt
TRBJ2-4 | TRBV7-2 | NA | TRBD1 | CASSQQTGGAKNIQYF | TGTGCCAGCAGCCAACAGACAGGGGGAGCCAAAAACATTCAGTACTTC
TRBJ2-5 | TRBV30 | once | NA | CAWSPGGQETQYF | TGTGCCTGGAGTCCAGGGGGGCAAGAGACCCAGTACTTC
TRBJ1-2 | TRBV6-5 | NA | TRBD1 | CASSYSGTGLNGYTF | TGTGCCAGCAGTTACTCCGGGACAGGGCTCAATGGCTACACCTTC
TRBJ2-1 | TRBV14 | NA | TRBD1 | CASRPRTGGVEQFF | TGTGCCAGCAGGCCTAGGACAGGGGGCGTTGAGCAGTTCTTC
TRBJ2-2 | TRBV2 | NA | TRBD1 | CASSRGRNTGELFF | TGTGCCAGCAGCAGGGGGCGCAACACCGGGGAGCTGTTTTTT
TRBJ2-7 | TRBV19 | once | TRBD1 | CASSMTVWTGEFYEQYF | TGTGCCAGTAGTATGACGGTGTGGACAGGGGAATTCTACGAGCAGTACTTC
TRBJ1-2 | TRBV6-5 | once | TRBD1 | CASSKGANYGYTF | TGTGCCAGCAGTAAGGGGGCCAACTATGGCTACACCTTC
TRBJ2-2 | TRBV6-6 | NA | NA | CASINRELTGELFF | TGTGCCAGCATAAACAGGGAATTAACCGGGGAGCTGTTTTTT
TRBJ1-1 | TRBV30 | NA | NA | CAWSRVGAWGTEAFF | TGTGCCTGGAGTAGGGTGGGGGCGTGGGGCACTGAAGCTTTCTTT
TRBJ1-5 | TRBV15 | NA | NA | CATSRGSENQPQHF | TGTGCCACCAGCAGGGGGAGCGAGAATCAGCCCCAGCATTTT
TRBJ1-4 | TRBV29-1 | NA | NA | CSVVGLSEKLFF | TGCAGCGTTGTTGGACTTAGTGAAAAACTGTTTTTT
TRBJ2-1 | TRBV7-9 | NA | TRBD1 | CASSLTGSPYNEQFF | TGTGCCAGCAGCCTGACAGGGAGTCCCTACAATGAGCAGTTCTTC
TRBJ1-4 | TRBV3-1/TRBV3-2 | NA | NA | CASSQDQVSVRKLFF | TGTGCCAGCAGCCAAGATCAGGTTTCCGTTCGAAAACTGTTTTTT
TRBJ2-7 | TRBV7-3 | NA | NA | CASSLTPEHYEQYF | TGTGCCAGCAGCTTAACGCCAGAACACTACGAGCAGTACTTC
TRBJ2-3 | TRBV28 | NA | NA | CASSLQRASTDTQYF | TGTGCCAGCAGCCTCCAGCGGGCAAGCACAGATACGCAGTATTTT
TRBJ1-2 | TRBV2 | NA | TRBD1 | CASSLGQDYGYTF | TGTGCCAGCAGTTTGGGACAGGACTATGGCTACACCTTC
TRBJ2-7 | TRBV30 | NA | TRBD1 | CAWNQGAAYEQYF | TGTGCCTGGAACCAGGGGGCCGCCTACGAGCAGTACTTC
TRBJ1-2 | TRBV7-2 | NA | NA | CASSLVYYGYTF | TGTGCCAGCAGCTTAGTCTACTATGGCTACACCTTC
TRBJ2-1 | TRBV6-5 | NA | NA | CASRETGSGNEQFF | TGTGCCAGCAGGGAGACAGGCTCGGGTAATGAGCAGTTCTTC
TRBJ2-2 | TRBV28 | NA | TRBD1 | CASSGDRAKLFF | TGTGCCAGCAGTGGTGACAGGGCGAAGCTGTTTTTT
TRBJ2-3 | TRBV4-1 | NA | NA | CASSPTAISTDTQYF | TGCGCCAGCAGCCCGACAGCCATTAGCACAGATACGCAGTATTTT
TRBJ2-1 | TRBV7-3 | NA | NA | CASSLDSGGNEQFF | TGTGCCAGCAGCCTCGACAGCGGAGGGAATGAGCAGTTCTTC
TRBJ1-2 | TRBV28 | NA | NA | CASRDSDGYGYTF | TGTGCCAGCAGGGACTCCGACGGGTATGGCTACACCTTC
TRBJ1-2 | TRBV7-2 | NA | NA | CASSFGVNYGYTF | TGTGCCAGCAGCTTCGGGGTTAACTATGGCTACACCTTC
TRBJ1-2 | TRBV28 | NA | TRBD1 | CASRGPGQNYGYTF | TGTGCCAGCAGGGGCCCGGGACAGAACTATGGCTACACCTTC
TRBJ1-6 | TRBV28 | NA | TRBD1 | CASSQLGGHSSYNSPLHF | TGTGCCAGCAGCCAACTAGGGGGCCACAGCTCCTATAATTCACCCCTCCACTTT
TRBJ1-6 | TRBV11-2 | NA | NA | CASSLYPGMDSPLHF | TGTGCCAGCAGCTTATATCCAGGGATGGATTCACCCCTCCACTTT
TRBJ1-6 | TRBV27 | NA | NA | CASTYLDKLTQVGDNSPLHF | TGTGCCAGCACCTACCTGGACAAACTCACTCAGGTCGGAGATAATTCACCCCTCCACTTT
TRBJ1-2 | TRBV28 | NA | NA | CASSGGQYGYTF | TGTGCCAGCAGTGGGGGACAATATGGCTACACCTTC
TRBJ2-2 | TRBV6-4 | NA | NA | CASSAPQGRSTGELFF | TGTGCCAGCAGTGCCCCACAGGGGAGGAGCACCGGGGAGCTGTTTTTT
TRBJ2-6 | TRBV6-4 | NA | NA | CASSDWSSGANVLTF | TGTGCCAGCAGTGATTGGAGCTCTGGGGCCAACGTCCTGACTTTC
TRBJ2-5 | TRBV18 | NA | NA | CASSRDGGETQYF | TGTGCCAGCTCACGCGACGGCGGGGAGACCCAGTACTTC
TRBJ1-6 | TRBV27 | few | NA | CASSLESSYNSPLHF | TGTGCCAGCAGTTTAGAGAGCTCCTATAATTCACCCCTCCACTTT
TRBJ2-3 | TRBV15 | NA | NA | CATSRGPFITDTQYF | TGTGCCACCAGCAGAGGGCCATTCATCACAGATACGCAGTATTTT
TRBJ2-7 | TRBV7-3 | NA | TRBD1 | CASSFSGTGAYEQYF | TGTGCCAGCAGCTTCTCCGGGACAGGGGCCTACGAGCAGTACTTC
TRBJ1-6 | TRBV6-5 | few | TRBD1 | CASSTRDSSPLHF | TGTGCCAGCAGTACCCGGGACAGTTCACCCCTCCACTTT
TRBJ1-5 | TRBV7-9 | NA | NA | CASSMDSQPQHF | TGTGCCAGCAGCATGGACAGTCAGCCCCAGCATTTT
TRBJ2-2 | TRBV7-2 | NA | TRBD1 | CASSLMGQGNTGELFF | TGTGCCAGCAGCTTAATGGGACAGGGAAACACCGGGGAGCTGTTTTTT
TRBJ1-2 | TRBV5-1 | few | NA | CASSLDRQGMGYTF | TGCGCCAGCAGCTTGGATCGGCAGGGGATGGGCTACACCTTC
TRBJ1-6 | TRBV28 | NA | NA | CASKQGPYNSPLHF | TGTGCCAGTAAACAGGGACCCTATAATTCACCCCTCCACTTT
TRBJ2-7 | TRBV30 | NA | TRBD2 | CAWTFPSGRARYEQYF | TGTGCCTGGACCTTCCCTAGCGGGAGGGCCCGGTACGAGCAGTACTTC
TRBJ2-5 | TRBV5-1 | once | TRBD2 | CASSWGGGGAAETQYF | TGCGCCAGCAGCTGGGGAGGCGGGGGGGCTGCGGAGACCCAGTACTTC
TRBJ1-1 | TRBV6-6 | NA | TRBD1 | CASKTGGDTEAFF | TGTGCCAGCAAGACAGGGGGGGACACTGAAGCTTTCTTT
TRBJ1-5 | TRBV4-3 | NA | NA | CASSPTNARFPNQPQHF | TGCGCCAGCAGCCCTACTAATGCTCGGTTCCCAAATCAGCCCCAGCATTTT
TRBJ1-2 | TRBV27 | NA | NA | CASSLSRGITNYGYTF | TGTGCCAGCAGTTTATCGAGGGGGATTACTAACTATGGCTACACCTTC
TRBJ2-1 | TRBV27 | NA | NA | CASSLIASSSYNEQFF | TGTGCCAGCAGTTTAATTGCGTCAAGCTCCTACAATGAGCAGTTCTTC
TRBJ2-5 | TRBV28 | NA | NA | CASRGGTSHLETQYF | TGTGCCAGCAGAGGAGGGACCTCCCACCTGGAGACCCAGTACTTC
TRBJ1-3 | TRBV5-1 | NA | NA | CASSLAPVQGTLRGNTIYF | TGCGCCAGCAGCTTGGCCCCCGTGCAAGGGACACTACGGGGAAACACCATATATTTT
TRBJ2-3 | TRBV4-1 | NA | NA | CASRAGGTDTQYF | TGCGCCAGCAGAGCGGGTGGCACAGATACGCAGTATTTT
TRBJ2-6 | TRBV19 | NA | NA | CASSTGSGANVLTF | TGTGCCAGTAGTACAGGGTCCGGGGCCAACGTCCTGACTTTC
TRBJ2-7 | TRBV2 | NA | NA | CASVVSDYEQYF | TGTGCCAGCGTGGTAAGCGACTACGAGCAGTACTTC
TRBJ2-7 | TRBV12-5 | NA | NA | CASGLFTCEQYF | TGTGCTAGTGGTTTGTTTACTTGTGAGCAGTACTTC
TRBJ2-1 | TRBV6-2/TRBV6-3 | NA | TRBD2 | CASSTPLAGGWINEQFF | TGTGCCAGCAGTACCCCCCTAGCGGGGGGCTGGATAAATGAGCAGTTCTTC
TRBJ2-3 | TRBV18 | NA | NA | CASSPTSDTQYF | TGTGCCAGCTCACCGACTTCAGATACGCAGTATTTT
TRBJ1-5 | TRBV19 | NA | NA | CASSIWRGSNQPQHF | TGTGCCAGTAGTATTTGGCGAGGGAGCAATCAGCCCCAGCATTTT
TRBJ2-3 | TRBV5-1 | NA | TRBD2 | CASSSRVSGSTDTQYF | TGCGCCAGCAGCTCTCGGGTTAGCGGGAGTACAGATACGCAGTATTTT
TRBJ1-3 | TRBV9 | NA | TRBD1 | CASSNPGQGATGNTIYF | TGTGCCAGCAGCAACCCGGGACAGGGGGCGACTGGAAACACCATATATTTT
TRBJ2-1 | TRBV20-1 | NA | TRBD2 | CSASASSGGAKQFF | TGCAGTGCTAGTGCGTCTAGCGGGGGGGCGAAACAGTTCTTC
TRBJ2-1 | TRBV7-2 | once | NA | CASSSTGTSYNEQFF | TGTGCCAGCAGCTCCACGGGAACCTCCTACAATGAGCAGTTCTTC
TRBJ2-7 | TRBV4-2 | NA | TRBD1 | CASSTGGTYEQYF | TGTGCCAGCAGTACAGGGGGAACCTACGAGCAGTACTTC